This TCR beta chain was found in a study of cytomegalovirus exposure and HLA in healthy donors. The CDR3 is made up of 13 amino acids. V shed 10 bases, J shed 4 bases, and the junction held 9 bases outside the gene matches. Germline values: CDR1 ENHRY, CDR2 SYGVKD. The PCR was carried out with 60 Vbeta primers and 13 Jbeta primers. Sequencing was performed with immunoSEQ multiplex PCR; in TCRdb, only in-frame clones are kept and a portion is missing. The table shows 95,000 to 110,000 clones, with around two thirds occurring only once. This sequence joins TRBV10-3 and TRBJ1-1, with TRBD1 identical over 7 bases. This clonotype originated in a woman aged 40 to 55 in good health and CMV-seropositive. Sequencing input: PBMCs. CDR3 sequence: CATSGTASTEAFF. In DNA, the CDR3 is TGTGCCACCTCCGGGACAGCGAGCACTGAAGCTTTCTTT.